The present TCR beta chain was sequenced within a study of blood T cell repertoires in COVID-19. V was cut by 0 bases and J by 1 base, with 9 bases left in between. The CDR3 covers 15 residues. Per the germline V gene, CDR1 is SNHLY and CDR2 is FYNNEI. TCRdb's copy holds only in-frame clones and misses some; the assay was immunoSEQ multiplex PCR. The sample lists about 200,000 clones; more than 75% were seen once. This sequence was found in a man aged 50 to 59 with acute or convalescent COVID-19. Sequenced sample: peripheral blood. The genes are TRBV2 and TRBJ1-1, with D possibly matching TRBD1 (5 bases). The CDR3 nucleotides read TGTGCCAGCAGTGAAGCCACCGACAGGAACACTGAAGCTTTCTTT. Translating it yields CASSEATDRNTEAFF.